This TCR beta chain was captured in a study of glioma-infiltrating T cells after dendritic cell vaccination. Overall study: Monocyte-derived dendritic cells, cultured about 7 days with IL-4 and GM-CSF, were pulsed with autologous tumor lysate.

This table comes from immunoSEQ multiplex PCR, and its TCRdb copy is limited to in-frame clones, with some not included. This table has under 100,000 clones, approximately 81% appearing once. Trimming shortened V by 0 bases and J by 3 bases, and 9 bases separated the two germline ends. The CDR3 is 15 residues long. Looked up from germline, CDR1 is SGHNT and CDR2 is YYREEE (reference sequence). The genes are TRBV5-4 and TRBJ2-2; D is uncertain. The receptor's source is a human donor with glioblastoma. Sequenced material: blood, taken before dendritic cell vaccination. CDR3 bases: TGTGCCAGCAGCTTGGCGTTCGGTGACACCGGGGAGCTGTTTTTT. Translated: CASSLAFGDTGELFF.